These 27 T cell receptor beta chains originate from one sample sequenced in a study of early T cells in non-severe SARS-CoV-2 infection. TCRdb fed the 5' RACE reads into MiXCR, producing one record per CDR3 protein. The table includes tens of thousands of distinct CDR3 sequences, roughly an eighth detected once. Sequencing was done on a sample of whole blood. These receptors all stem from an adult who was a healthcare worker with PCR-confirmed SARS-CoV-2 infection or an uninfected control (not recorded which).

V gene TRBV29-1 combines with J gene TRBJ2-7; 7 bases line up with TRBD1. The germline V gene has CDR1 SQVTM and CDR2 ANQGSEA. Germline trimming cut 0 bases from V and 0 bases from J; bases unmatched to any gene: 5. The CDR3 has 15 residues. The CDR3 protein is CSVEEATGSSYEQYF. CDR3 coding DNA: TGCAGCGTTGAAGAGGCGACAGGGAGCTCCTACGAGCAGTACTTC.

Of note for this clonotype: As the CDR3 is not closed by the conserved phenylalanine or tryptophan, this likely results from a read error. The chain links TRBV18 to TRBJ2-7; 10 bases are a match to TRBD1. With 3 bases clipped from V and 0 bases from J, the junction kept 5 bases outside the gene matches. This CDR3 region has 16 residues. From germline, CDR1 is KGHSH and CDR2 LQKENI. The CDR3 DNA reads TGTGCCAGCTCACCTAGACAGGGGGCAGCCTCCTACGAGCAGTACTCC. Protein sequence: CASSPRQGAASYEQYS.

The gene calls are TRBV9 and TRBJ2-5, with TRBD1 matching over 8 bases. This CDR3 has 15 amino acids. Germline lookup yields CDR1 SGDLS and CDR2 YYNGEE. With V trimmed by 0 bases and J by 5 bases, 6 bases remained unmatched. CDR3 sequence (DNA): TGTGCCAGCAGCGTAGAGCCAGGACAGGGTGAGACCCAGTACTTC. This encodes CASSVEPGQGETQYF.

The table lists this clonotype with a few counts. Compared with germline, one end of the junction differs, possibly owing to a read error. CDR3 DNA sequence: TGTGCCAACAGCAGAGACCGCGTGGGGGCCAACGTCCTGACTTTC. This gives the protein CANSRDRVGANVLTF. The rearrangement uses TRBV11-2 and TRBJ2-6; the D is unclear. Germline-derived CDR1 and CDR2 are SGHAT and FQNNGV. The length of the CDR3 is 15 residues.

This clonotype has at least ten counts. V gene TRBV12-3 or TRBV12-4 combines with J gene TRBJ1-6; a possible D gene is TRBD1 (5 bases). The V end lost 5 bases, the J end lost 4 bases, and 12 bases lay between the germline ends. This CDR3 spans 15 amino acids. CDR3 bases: TGTGCCAGCAGTCCAACGGGGGGATATAATTCACCCCTCCACTTT. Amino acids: CASSPTGGYNSPLHF.

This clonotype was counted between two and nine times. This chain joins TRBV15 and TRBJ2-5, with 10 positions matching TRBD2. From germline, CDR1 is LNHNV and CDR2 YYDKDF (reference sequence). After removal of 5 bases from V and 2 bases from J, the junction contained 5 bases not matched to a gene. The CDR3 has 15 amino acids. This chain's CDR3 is CATSGGSGGQETQYF. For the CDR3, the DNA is TGTGCCACCAGCGGGGGTAGCGGGGGGCAAGAGACCCAGTACTTC.

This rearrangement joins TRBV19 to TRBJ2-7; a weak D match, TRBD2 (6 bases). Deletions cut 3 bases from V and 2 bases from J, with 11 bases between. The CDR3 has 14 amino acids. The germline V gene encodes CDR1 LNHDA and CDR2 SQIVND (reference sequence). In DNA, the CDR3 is TGTGCCAGTAGTATCGTCGGGAGAGCCTACGAGCAGTACTTC. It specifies CASSIVGRAYEQYF.

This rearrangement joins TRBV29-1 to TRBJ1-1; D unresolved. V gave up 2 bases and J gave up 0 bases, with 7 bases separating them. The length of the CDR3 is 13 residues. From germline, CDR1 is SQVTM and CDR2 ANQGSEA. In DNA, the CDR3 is TGCAGCGTTGAAAAGGCTTTGAACACTGAAGCTTTCTTT. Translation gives CSVEKALNTEAFF.

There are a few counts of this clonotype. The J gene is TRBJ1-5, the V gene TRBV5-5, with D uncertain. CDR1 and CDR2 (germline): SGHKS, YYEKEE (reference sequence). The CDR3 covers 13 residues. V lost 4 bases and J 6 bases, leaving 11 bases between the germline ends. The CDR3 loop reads CASSGRGFQPQHF. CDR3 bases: TGTGCCAGCAGCGGAAGAGGGTTTCAGCCCCAGCATTTT.

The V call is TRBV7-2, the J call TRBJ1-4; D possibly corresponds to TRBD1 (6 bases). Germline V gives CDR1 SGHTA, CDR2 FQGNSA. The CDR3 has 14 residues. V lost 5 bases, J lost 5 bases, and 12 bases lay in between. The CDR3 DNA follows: TGTGCCAGCAGCCCAGGGGAGTGGAATGAAAAACTGTTTTTT. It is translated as CASSPGEWNEKLFF.

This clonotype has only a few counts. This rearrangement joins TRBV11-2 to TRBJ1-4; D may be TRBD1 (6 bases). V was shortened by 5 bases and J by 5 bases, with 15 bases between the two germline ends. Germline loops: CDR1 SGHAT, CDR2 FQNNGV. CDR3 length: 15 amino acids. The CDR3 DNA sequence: TGTGCCAGCAGCCCGATGACAGGTTGGAATGAAAAACTGTTTTTT. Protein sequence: CASSPMTGWNEKLFF.

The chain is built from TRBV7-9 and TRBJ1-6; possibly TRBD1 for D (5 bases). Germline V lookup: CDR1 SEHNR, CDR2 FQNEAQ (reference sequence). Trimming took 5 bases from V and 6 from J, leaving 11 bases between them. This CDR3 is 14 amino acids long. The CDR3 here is CASSTGGGNSPLHF. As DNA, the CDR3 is TGTGCCAGCAGCACAGGCGGGGGTAATTCACCCCTCCACTTT.

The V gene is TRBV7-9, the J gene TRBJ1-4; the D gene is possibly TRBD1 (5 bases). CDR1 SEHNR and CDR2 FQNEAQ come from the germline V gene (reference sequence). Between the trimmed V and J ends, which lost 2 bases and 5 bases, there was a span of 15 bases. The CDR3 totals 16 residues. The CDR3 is CASSLTQRGANEKLFF. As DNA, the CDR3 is TGTGCCAGCAGCTTAACCCAAAGGGGAGCGAATGAAAAACTGTTTTTT.

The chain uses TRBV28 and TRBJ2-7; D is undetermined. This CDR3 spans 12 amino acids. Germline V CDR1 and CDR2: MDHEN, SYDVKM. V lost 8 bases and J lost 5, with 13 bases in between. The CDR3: CASGNGPDEQYF. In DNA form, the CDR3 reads TGTGCCAGCGGCAATGGACCGGACGAGCAGTACTTC.

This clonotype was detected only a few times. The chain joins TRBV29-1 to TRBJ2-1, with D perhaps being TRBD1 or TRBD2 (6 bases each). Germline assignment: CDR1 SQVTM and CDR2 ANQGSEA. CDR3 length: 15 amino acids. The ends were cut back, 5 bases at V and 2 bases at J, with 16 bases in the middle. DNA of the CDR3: TGCAGCGTTAAAGGGGGACTGGCGACCTACAATGAGCAGTTCTTC. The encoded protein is CSVKGGLATYNEQFF.

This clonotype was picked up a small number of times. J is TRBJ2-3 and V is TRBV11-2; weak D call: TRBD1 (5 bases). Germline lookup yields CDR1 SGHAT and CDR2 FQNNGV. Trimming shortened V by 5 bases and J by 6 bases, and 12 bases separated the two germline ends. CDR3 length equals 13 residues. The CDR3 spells CASSPSPGDTQYF. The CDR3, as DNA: TGTGCCAGCAGCCCCTCCCCAGGGGATACGCAGTATTTT.

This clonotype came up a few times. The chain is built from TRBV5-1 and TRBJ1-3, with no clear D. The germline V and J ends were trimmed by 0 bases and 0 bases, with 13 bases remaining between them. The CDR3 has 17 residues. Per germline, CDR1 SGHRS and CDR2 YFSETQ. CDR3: CASSLEGSAYSGNTIYF. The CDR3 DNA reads TGCGCCAGCAGCTTGGAAGGCTCGGCTTACTCTGGAAACACCATATATTTT. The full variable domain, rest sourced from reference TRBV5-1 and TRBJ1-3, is KAGVTQTPRYLIKTRGQQVTLSCSPISGHRSVSWYQQTPGQGLQFLFEYFSETQRNKGNFPGRFSGRQFSNSRSEMNVSTLELGDSALYLCASSLEGSAYSGNTIYFGEGSWLTVV.

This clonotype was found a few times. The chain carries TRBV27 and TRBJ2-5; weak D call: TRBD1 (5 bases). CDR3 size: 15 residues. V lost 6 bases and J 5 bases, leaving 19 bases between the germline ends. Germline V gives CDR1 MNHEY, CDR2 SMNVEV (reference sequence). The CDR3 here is CASSPEAVSGETQYF. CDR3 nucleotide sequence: TGTGCCAGCAGCCCTGAGGCAGTCTCAGGGGAGACCCAGTACTTC.

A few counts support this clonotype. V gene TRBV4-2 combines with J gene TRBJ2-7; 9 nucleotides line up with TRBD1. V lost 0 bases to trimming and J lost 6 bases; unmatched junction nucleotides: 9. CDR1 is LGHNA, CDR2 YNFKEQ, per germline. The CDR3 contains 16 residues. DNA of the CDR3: TGTGCCAGCAGCCAAGATACAGGGACAGGGATGTTCGAGCAGTACTTC. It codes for CASSQDTGTGMFEQYF.

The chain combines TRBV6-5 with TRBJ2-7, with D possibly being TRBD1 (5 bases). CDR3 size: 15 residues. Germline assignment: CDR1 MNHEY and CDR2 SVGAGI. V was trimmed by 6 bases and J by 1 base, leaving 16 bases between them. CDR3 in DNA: TGTGCCAGCAGGAGCCGGGCAGGGTATTCCTACGAGCAGTACTTC. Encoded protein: CASRSRAGYSYEQYF.

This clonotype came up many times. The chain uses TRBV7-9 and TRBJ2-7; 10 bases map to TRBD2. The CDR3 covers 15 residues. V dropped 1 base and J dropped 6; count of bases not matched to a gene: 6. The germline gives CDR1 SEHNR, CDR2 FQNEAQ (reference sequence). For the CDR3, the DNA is TGTGCCAGCAGCTTAGAGGCTAGCGGGAGAAGCGAGCAGTACTTC. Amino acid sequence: CASSLEASGRSEQYF.

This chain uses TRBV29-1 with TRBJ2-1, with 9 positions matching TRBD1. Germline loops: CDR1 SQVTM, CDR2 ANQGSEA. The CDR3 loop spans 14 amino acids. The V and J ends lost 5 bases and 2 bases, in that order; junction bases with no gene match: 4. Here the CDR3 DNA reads TGCAGCGTTCCTGGACAGGGGCCCTACAATGAGCAGTTCTTC. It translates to CSVPGQGPYNEQFF.

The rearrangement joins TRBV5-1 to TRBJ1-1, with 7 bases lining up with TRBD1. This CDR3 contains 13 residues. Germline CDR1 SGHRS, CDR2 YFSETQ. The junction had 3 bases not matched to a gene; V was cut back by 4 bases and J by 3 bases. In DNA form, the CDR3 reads TGCGCCAGCAGCCTGACAGGGCACACTGAAGCTTTCTTT. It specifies CASSLTGHTEAFF.

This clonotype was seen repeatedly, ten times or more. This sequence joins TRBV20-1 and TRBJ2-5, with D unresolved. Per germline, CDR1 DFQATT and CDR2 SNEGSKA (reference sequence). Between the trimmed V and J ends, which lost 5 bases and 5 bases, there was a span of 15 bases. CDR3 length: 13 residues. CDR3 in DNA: TGCAGTGCTTACCGGGCCATGGATGAGACCCAGTACTTC. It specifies CSAYRAMDETQYF.

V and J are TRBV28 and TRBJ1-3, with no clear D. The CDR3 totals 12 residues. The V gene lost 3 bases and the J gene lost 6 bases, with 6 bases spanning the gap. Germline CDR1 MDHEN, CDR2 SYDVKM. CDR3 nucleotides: TGTGCCAGCAGTTTGAGGGCAAACACCATATATTTT. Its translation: CASSLRANTIYF.

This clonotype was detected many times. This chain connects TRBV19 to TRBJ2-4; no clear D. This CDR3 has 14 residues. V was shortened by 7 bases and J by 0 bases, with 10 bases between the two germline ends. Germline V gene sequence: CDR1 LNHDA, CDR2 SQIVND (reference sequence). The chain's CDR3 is CASTPEPAKNIQYF. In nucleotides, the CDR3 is TGTGCCAGTACCCCAGAACCAGCCAAAAACATTCAGTACTTC.

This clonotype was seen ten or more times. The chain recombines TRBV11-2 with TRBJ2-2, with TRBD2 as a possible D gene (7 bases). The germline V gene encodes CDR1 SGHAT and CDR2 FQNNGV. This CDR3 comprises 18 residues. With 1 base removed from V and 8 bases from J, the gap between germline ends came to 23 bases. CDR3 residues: CASSLGFRRGAPSGELFF. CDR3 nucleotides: TGTGCCAGCAGCTTAGGGTTCAGACGGGGGGCGCCCAGTGGGGAGCTGTTTTTT. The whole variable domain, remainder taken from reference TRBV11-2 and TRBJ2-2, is EAGVAQSPRYKIIEKRQSVAFWCNPISGHATLYWYQQILGQGPKLLIQFQNNGVVDDSQLPKDRFSAERLKGVDSTLKIQPAKLEDSAVYLCASSLGFRRGAPSGELFFGEGSRLTVL.